This entry lists 9 T cell receptor beta chains sequenced from one sample in a study of blood T cells in healthy people across ages. For the second PCR, which ran for about 7 to 11 cycles, a sample-barcoded 5' primer and a J-beta primer mix were used. TCRdb re-called the 5' RACE reads through MiXCR, storing one row per CDR3 protein. The table lists around 650,000 distinct CDR3 sequences, about 32% of them singletons. Sequenced: blood. The receptors derive from a woman older than 75 in good health.

This clonotype was seen at least ten times. The rearrangement uses TRBV10-3 and TRBJ1-1; D might be TRBD1 (6 bases). This CDR3 has 15 residues. V lost 2 bases, J lost 1 base, and 11 bases lay in between. The germline CDR1 and CDR2 sequences are ENHRY and SYGVKD. CDR3 DNA: TGTGCCATCAGTGAGGGGGGCAGATCGAACACTGAAGCTTTCTTT. It codes for CAISEGGRSNTEAFF.

About this clonotype itself: A much bigger clone sits one base away, suggesting this may be a read error. The CDR3 does not close with the conserved phenylalanine or tryptophan, likely indicating a read error. The chain combines TRBV6-5 with TRBJ1-4; weak D call: TRBD1 (6 bases). Germline V gives CDR1 MNHEY, CDR2 SVGAGI. The CDR3 loop spans 14 amino acids. Trimming left V 5 bases short and J 8 bases short, with 15 bases between. For the CDR3, the DNA is TGTGCCAGCAGTAGGGGGGCACTCGGAGAAAAACTGTTTCTT. Protein: CASSRGALGEKLFL.

Worth noting for this clonotype: Possible read error: a much larger clone is one base away. This sequence joins TRBV9 and TRBJ2-1; D tentatively fits TRBD1 or TRBD2 (5 bases each). V was trimmed by 3 bases and J by 11 bases, leaving 30 bases between them. CDR1 SGDLS and CDR2 YYNGEE come from the germline V gene. This CDR3 is 18 amino acids long. The CDR3 region is CASSARGYWGSQGDKQFF. The CDR3 bases are TGTGCCAGCAGCGCCCGGGGCTACTGGGGCTCCCAAGGCGATAAGCAGTTCTTC.

Worth noting for this clonotype: It may be a read error: a sequence one base away is much more abundant. The V gene is TRBV28, the J gene TRBJ2-1; TRBD1 or TRBD2 may be the D gene (5 bases each). The CDR3 extends over 14 amino acids. Per the germline V gene, CDR1 is MDHEN and CDR2 is SYDVKM. The CDR3 loop reads CTSLNRGTYNEQFF. The CDR3 DNA sequence: TGTACCAGCCTAAATCGGGGCACTTACAATGAGCAGTTCTTC.

There are many counts of this clonotype. The V and J genes are TRBV7-9 and TRBJ2-6, with unresolved D. CDR1 is SEHNR, CDR2 FQNEAQ, per germline (reference sequence). Trimming cost V 3 bases and J 0 bases, with 9 bases left between them. The CDR3 is 16 amino acids. This chain's CDR3 is CASSLQSYSGANVLTF. Here the CDR3 DNA reads TGTGCCAGCAGCTTGCAAAGTTACTCTGGGGCCAACGTCCTGACTTTC.

The sample holds a few counts of this clonotype. V gene TRBV11-2 combines with J gene TRBJ1-1; D is perhaps TRBD1 (6 bases). The V end lost 5 bases, the J end lost 3 bases, and 16 bases lay between the germline ends. The CDR3 has 15 residues. Germline V gene data show CDR1 as SGHAT and CDR2 as FQNNGV. The DNA for the CDR3 is TGTGCCAGCAGCCCTAGGGGGGCAGGGGACACTGAAGCTTTCTTT. Protein: CASSPRGAGDTEAFF.

This chain joins TRBV20-1 and TRBJ2-6; 9 nucleotides agree with TRBD1. V gave up 5 bases and J gave up 2 bases; unmatched junction bases: 7. The length of the CDR3 is 16 residues. Germline assignment: CDR1 DFQATT and CDR2 SNEGSKA (reference sequence). CDR3 region: CSALPTGGTGANVLTF. The CDR3 DNA sequence: TGCAGTGCTCTCCCGACAGGGGGGACTGGGGCCAACGTCCTGACTTTC.

The chain couples TRBV7-2 to TRBJ2-1, with 8 nucleotides matching TRBD2. The CDR3 is 15 residues long. Germline CDR1 is SGHTA and CDR2 is FQGNSA. J lost 2 bases, V lost 6 bases, and 6 bases had no gene match. The CDR3 reads CASRKGLATYNEQFF. CDR3 nucleotides: TGTGCCAGCAGAAAAGGACTAGCAACCTACAATGAGCAGTTCTTC.

This clonotype was detected only a few times. V usage is TRBV7-9 and J usage is TRBJ1-4; a possible D gene is TRBD1 (6 bases). Germline CDR1 SEHNR, CDR2 FQNEAQ (reference sequence). The CDR3 is made up of 16 amino acids. With 5 bases removed from V and 7 bases from J, the gap between germline ends came to 20 bases. DNA of the CDR3: TGTGCCAGCAGCGGAACGAGACAGGTCCTTGGTGAAAAACTGTTTTTT. Its protein is CASSGTRQVLGEKLFF.